This T cell receptor beta chain stems from a study of cytomegalovirus exposure and HLA in healthy donors. General study points: A likely sequencing artifact accounted for one observed cluster of highly shared sequence variants. Common viral pathogens (according to a later analysis) appeared linked to several of the most significant clusters. Specific recognition of CMV antigens was confirmed in vitro for three chains (all CMV-associated). Accounts indicate the classifier identified cytomegalovirus status with strong specificity and sensitivity.

The primer mix had 60 Vbeta and 13 Jbeta primers. The repertoire was sequenced with immunoSEQ multiplex PCR; TCRdb's copy has only in-frame clones and lacks some. Of 200,000 to 250,000 clones listed, approximately 83% are singletons. On this clone itself: As yet, its antigen is unknown.

The CDR3 sequence is 13 residues long. Looked up from germline, CDR1 is SQVTM and CDR2 is ANQGSEA. The V gene lost 1 base and the J gene lost 9 bases, with 15 bases spanning the gap. The rearrangement links TRBV29-1 to TRBJ2-5, with D hard to call. The receptor was isolated from a girl aged 5 to 17 in good health and CMV-seronegative. Sample: PBMCs. This CDR3 reads CSVEVASLLAQYF. In DNA form, the CDR3 reads TGCAGCGTTGAAGTGGCCAGTTTGTTGGCCCAGTACTTC.